The clone carrying this T cell receptor (beta chain) appeared a few times. This record comes from a study of blood T cell repertoires in COVID-19. Study background: COVID-19 samples, acute and convalescent, were from the United States, Italy and Spain. From T cells, B-cell-depleted T cells, or PBMCs came the material, which was cDNA or gDNA.

Per the study methods: Using reference gene primer amplification, nucleated cell counts were estimated. Generated by immunoSEQ multiplex PCR, the TCRdb table keeps only in-frame clones and is missing some. That table gives V, J and clone size, and the DNA gave D and trimming. This sample has about 280,000 clones, with approximately 86% found just once. Losses at the gene ends were 3 bases for V and 0 bases for J; bases not matched to a gene: 11. Germline V lookup: CDR1 MDHEN, CDR2 SYDVKM. There are 17 residues in the CDR3. Source material: peripheral blood. The chain joins TRBV28 to TRBJ2-7, with 7 bases identical to TRBD2. The clonotype was recovered from a woman in her thirties who had recovered from COVID-19. CDR3 DNA sequence: TGTGCCAGCAGTTTCGGGGCAGGAAAGCGGGACTCCTACGAGCAGTACTTC. It yields the protein CASSFGAGKRDSYEQYF.